A selection of T cell receptor beta chains follows, all from one sample in a study of response to subunit inactivated influenza vaccine. MiXCR, run by TCRdb on the RT-PCR reads, gives a single entry per CDR3 protein. The sample yields 650,000 or so distinct CDR3 sequences, 14% seen once. The material sequenced was PBMCs from blood, taken 14 to 15 days before vaccination. The receptors here all came from a man aged 50-59 years who received an inactivated influenza vaccine. Both conserved end residues are part of each CDR3.

v_call,j_call,cdr3_aa
TRBV5-1,TRBJ1-6,CASSSTDYNSPLHF
TRBV20-1,TRBJ2-2,CSARVGGRPNTGELFF
TRBV12-3/TRBV12-4,TRBJ1-1,CASSLSRGGTEAFF
TRBV11-2,TRBJ2-2,CASSLSHGELFF
TRBV28,TRBJ2-1,CASSLNGGSGNEQFF
TRBV7-2,TRBJ2-7,CTSGFSTYEQYF
TRBV5-1,TRBJ1-1,CASSPRQGMNTEAFF
TRBV5-5,TRBJ2-7,CASSLALGQLSYEQYF
TRBV6-6,TRBJ1-2,CASTDRGGDGYTF
TRBV20-1,TRBJ1-6,CSASRDRENSPLHF
TRBV7-6,TRBJ2-2,CASSSDPGGPGELFF
TRBV6-4,TRBJ2-1,CASSEAGTSVGEQFF
TRBV10-3,TRBJ2-1,CAIRRQGGSYNEQFF
TRBV6-2/TRBV6-3,TRBJ2-5,CASTVGANQETQYF
TRBV5-5,TRBJ2-5,CASSLVRARETQYF
TRBV7-3,TRBJ2-3,CASSTQVAGGTDTQYF
TRBV9,TRBJ2-1,CASSVDPQTTFSYNEQFF
TRBV11-2,TRBJ2-3,CASSLGTSDTDTQYF
TRBV7-9,TRBJ2-3,CASSLGVGGYAFDTQYF
TRBV27,TRBJ2-2,CASGYRVDGELFF
TRBV6-4,TRBJ2-1,CASSESGTRSSYNEQFF
TRBV5-1,TRBJ2-5,CASSPIPGPQETQYF
TRBV20-1,TRBJ2-7,CSARDGQSSYEQYF
TRBV11-1,TRBJ2-1,CASSLVFSASGSPLNEQFF
TRBV9,TRBJ1-2,CASSEGVGQARYTF
TRBV2,TRBJ2-7,CASSELSYEQYF
TRBV20-1,TRBJ2-1,CSARDILAGYNEQFF
TRBV6-1,TRBJ2-1,CASSRPGLADSYNEQFF
TRBV10-3,TRBJ1-1,CAITGQGGDTEAFF
TRBV11-2,TRBJ1-2,CASSADTKNYGYTF
TRBV6-2/TRBV6-3,TRBJ2-5,CASSYSLQETQYF
TRBV3-1,TRBJ2-1,CASSQPGGEPFF
TRBV5-1,TRBJ2-7,CASSLGDPWGRRPYF
TRBV20-1,TRBJ2-1,CSARELQGRLSYNEQFF
TRBV5-1,TRBJ1-1,CASSRQSMNTEAFF
TRBV5-1,TRBJ2-3,CASSSRAGGSTDTQYF
TRBV6-2/TRBV6-3,TRBJ2-5,CASSPPGTDNKETQYF
TRBV2,TRBJ1-1,CASSEGQVKAFF
TRBV7-2,TRBJ2-1,CASSFVNEQFF
TRBV14,TRBJ2-4,CASSLDIQTIQYF
TRBV10-1,TRBJ2-7,CASSESGTGNLKQYF
TRBV5-1,TRBJ1-1,CASSFEFRGGDTEAFF
TRBV29-1,TRBJ1-1,CSAWTGGLNTEAFF
TRBV20-1,TRBJ2-3,CSARDLQGRTDTQYF
TRBV29-1,TRBJ1-5,CSVKQGARRGNQPQHF
TRBV6-1,TRBJ1-3,CASLRGASSGNTIYF
TRBV5-1,TRBJ2-7,CASSPDSINYEQYF
TRBV11-3,TRBJ2-1,CASSLEGDRVANEQFF
TRBV7-2,TRBJ2-1,CASSLFGLSLYNEQFF
TRBV20-1,TRBJ1-5,CSATRQGQNYQPQHF